This TCR beta chain was identified during a study of beta chain features in type 1 diabetes. As every portion of the isolated RNA was reverse transcribed, the sequencing read expressed TCRB transcripts. Method: immunoSEQ multiplex PCR; TCRdb's copy keeps in-frame clones and lacks some. Of about 650,000 clones in the sample, roughly 12% were seen once. V lost 6 bases and J lost 3, with 14 bases in between. CDR1 and CDR2 (germline): SEHNR, FQNEAQ (reference sequence). The CDR3 spans 14 residues. The study, taken as a whole, reports: Among patients with Type 1 diabetes, TCRB CDR3s were moderately but significantly shorter in every one of the four CD4+ subsets.

There are a few counts of this clone. Its antigen remains unidentified. This clonotype originated in a man aged 25-45 years with type 1 diabetes. Sequencing was carried out using naive CD4+ T cells from blood. The chain combines TRBV7-9 with TRBJ1-1; possibly TRBD1 for D (5 bases). The CDR3 is CASSTGVWYTEAFF. As DNA, the CDR3 is TGTGCCAGCAGTACGGGGGTTTGGTACACTGAAGCTTTCTTT.